Sequencing of this TCR beta chain was carried out in a study of shared clonotypes between healthy human individuals. Germline trimming cut 6 bases from V and 7 bases from J; bases unmatched to any gene: 4. Germline lookup yields CDR1 MNHEY and CDR2 SMNVEV (reference sequence). The CDR3 covers 13 residues. This was a deep-level run. Measured with immunoSEQ multiplex PCR; TCRdb has only the in-frame clones, and not every one. The repertoire has about 820,000 clones, around 93% of them found once; the top ten carry 20% to 30%. Only CD45RO-negative cells positively selected for CCR7 counted as naive CD8 cells, so terminally differentiated effector memory CD45RA+ cells were excluded. This clone came up once.

This clonotype was sampled from a man in his thirties or forties in good health. The chain couples TRBV27 to TRBJ1-4, with 8 bases identical to TRBD1. The sequenced material came from naive CD8+ T cells sorted from blood. CDR3 DNA: TGTGCCAGCAGACCGACAGGGGTTGAAAAACTGTTTTTT. This encodes CASRPTGVEKLFF.